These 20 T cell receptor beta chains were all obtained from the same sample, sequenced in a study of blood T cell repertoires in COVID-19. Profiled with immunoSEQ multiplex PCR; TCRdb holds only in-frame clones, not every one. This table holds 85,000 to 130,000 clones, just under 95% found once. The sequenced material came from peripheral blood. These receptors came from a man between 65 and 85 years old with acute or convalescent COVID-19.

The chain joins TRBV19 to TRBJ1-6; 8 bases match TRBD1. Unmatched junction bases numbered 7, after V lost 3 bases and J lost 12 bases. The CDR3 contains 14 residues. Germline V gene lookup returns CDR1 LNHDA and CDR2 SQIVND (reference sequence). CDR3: CASSIGDRSGPLHF. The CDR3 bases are TGTGCCAGTAGTATCGGGGACAGGTCGGGACCCCTCCACTTT. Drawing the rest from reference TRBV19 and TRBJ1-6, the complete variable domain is DGGITQSPKYLFRKEGQNVTLSCEQNLNHDAMYWYRQDPGQGLRLIYYSQIVNDFQKGDIAEGYSVSREKKESFPLTVTSAQKNPTAFYLCASSIGDRSGPLHFGNGTRLTVT.

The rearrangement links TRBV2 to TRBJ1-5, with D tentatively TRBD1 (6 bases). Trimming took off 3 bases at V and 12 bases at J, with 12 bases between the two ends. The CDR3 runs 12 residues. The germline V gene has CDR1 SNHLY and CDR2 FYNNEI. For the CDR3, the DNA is TGTGCCAGCAGTGATCCGGGGGGGCGCCAGCATTTT. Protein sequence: CASSDPGGRQHF.

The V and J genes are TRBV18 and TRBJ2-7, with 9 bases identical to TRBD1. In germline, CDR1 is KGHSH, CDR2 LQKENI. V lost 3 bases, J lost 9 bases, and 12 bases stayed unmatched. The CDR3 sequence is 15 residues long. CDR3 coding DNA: TGTGCCAGCTCACCTCGGGGACAGGGAACGGTGGGGCAGTACTTC. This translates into CASSPRGQGTVGQYF.

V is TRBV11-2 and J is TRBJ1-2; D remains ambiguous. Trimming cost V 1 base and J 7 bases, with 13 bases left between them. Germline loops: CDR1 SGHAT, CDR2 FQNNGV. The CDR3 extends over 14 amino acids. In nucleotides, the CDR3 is TGTGCCAGCAGCTTAGTTACTGCTACTGCTGGCTACACCTTC. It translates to CASSLVTATAGYTF.

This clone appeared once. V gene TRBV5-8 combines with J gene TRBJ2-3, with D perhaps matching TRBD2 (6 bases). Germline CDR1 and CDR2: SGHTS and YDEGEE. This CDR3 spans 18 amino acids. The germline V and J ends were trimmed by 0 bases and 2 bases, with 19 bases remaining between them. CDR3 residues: CASSLAKGSGGFTDTQYF. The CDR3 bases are TGTGCCAGCAGCTTGGCCAAGGGTAGCGGAGGCTTCACAGATACGCAGTATTTT.

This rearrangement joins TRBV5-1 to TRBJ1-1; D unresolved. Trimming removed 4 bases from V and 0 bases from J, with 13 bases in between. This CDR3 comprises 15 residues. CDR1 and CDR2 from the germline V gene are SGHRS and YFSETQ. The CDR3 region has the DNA TGCGCCAGCAGCGAACACAGCCCTATGAACACTGAAGCTTTCTTT. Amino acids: CASSEHSPMNTEAFF.

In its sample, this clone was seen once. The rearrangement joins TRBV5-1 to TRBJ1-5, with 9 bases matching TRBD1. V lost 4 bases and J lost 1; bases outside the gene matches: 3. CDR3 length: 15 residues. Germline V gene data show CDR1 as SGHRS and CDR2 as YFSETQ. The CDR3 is CASSRTGASNQPQHF. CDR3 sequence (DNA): TGCGCCAGCAGCAGGACAGGGGCAAGCAATCAGCCCCAGCATTTT.

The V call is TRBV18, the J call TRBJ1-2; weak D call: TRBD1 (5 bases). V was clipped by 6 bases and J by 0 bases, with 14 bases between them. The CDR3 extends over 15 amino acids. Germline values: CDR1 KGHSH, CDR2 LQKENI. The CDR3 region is CASSSGFSPNYGYTF. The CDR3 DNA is TGTGCCAGCTCGTCAGGGTTTTCTCCTAACTATGGCTACACCTTC.

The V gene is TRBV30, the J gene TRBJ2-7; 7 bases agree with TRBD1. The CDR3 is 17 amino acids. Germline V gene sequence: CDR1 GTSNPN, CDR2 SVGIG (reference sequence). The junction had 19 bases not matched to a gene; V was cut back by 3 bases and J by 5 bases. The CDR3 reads CAWSASAIDRVLNEQYF. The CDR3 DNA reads TGTGCCTGGAGCGCAAGTGCAATTGACAGGGTTTTGAACGAGCAGTACTTC.

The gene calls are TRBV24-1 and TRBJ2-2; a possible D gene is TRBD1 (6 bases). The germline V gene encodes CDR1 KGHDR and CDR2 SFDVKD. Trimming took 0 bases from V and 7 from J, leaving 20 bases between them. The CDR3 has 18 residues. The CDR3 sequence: CATSDLLDRAGAGGELFF. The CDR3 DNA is TGTGCCACCAGTGATTTGCTGGACCGGGCAGGGGCGGGCGGGGAGCTGTTTTTT.

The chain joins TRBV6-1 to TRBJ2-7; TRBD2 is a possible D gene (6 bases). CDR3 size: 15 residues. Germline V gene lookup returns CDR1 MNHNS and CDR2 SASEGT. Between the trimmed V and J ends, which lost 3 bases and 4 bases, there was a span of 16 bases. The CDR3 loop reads CASSEVVAVGYEQYF. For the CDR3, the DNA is TGTGCCAGCAGTGAGGTAGTAGCGGTTGGTTACGAGCAGTACTTC.

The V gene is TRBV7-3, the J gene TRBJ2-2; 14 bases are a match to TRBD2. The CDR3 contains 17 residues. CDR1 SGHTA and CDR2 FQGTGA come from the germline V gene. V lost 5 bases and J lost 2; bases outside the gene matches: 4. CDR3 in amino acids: CASSPGLAGANTGELFF. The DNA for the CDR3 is TGTGCCAGCAGCCCGGGACTAGCGGGAGCCAACACCGGGGAGCTGTTTTTT. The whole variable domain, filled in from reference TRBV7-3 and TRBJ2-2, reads GAGVSQTPSNKVTEKGKYVELRCDPISGHTALYWYRQSLGQGPEFLIYFQGTGAADDSGLPNDRFFAVRPEGSVSTLKIQRTERGDSAVYLCASSPGLAGANTGELFFGEGSRLTVL.

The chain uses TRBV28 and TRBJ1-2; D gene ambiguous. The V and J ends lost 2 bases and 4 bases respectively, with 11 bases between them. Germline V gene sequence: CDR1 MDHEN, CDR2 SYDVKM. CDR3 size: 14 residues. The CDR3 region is CASSLAPEIYGYTF. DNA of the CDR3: TGTGCCAGCAGTTTAGCACCAGAAATCTATGGCTACACCTTC.

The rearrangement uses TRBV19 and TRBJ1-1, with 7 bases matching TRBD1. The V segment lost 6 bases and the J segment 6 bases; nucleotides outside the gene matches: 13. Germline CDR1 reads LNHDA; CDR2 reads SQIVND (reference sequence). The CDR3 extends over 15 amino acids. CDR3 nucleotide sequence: TGTGCCAGTAGGGAATTGACAGGGAACGGCGCTGAAGCTTTCTTT. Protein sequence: CASRELTGNGAEAFF.

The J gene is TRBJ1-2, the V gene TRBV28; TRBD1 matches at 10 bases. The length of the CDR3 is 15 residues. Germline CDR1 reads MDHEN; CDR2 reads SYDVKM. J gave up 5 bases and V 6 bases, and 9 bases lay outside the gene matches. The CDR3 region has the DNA TGTGCCAGCAGCCTCACGGGACAGGGGCCGTATGGCTACACCTTC. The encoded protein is CASSLTGQGPYGYTF.

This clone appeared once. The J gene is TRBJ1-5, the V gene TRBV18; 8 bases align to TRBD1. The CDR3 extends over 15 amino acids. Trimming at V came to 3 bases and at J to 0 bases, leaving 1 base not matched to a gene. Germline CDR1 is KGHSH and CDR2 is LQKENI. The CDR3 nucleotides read TGTGCCAGCTCACCCGGGACAGGTAGCAATCAGCCCCAGCATTTT. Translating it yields CASSPGTGSNQPQHF. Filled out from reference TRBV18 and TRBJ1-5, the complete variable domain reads NAGVMQNPRHLVRRRGQEARLRCSPMKGHSHVYWYRQLPEEGLKFMVYLQKENIIDESGMPKERFSAEFPKEGPSILRIQQVVRGDSAAYFCASSPGTGSNQPQHFGDGTRLSIL.

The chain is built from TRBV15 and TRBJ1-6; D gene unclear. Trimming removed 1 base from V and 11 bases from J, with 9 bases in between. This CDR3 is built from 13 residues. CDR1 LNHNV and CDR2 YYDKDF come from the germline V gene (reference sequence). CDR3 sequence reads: CATSRGVITPLHF. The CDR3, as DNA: TGTGCCACCAGCAGAGGCGTCATTACACCCCTCCACTTT.

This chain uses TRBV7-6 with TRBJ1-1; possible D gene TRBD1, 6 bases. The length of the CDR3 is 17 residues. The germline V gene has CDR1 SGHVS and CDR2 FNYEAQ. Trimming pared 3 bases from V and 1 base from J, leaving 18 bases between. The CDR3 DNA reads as TGTGCCAGCAGCTTGCGGTACAGGGAGGGAAGGAACACTGAAGCTTTCTTT. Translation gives CASSLRYREGRNTEAFF. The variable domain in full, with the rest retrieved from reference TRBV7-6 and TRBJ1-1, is GAGVSQSPRYKVTKRGQDVALRCDPISGHVSLYWYRQALGQGPEFLTYFNYEAQQDKSGLPNDRFSAERPEGSISTLTIQRTEQRDSAMYRCASSLRYREGRNTEAFFGQGTRLTVV.

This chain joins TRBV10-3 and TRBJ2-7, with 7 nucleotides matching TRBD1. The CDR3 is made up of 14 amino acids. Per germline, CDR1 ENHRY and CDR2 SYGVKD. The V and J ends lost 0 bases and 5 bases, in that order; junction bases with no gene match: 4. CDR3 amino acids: CAISESTGSDEQYF. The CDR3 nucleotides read TGTGCCATCAGTGAGTCGACAGGGAGCGACGAGCAGTACTTC.

CDR3 nucleotides: TGCAGCGCCTTAGCTACAGGGTACTATGGCTACACCTTC. As protein: CSALATGYYGYTF. V and J are TRBV29-1 and TRBJ1-2; the D gene is possibly TRBD1 (6 bases). Germline V gene sequence: CDR1 SQVTM, CDR2 ANQGSEA. The CDR3 is 13 amino acids. Trimming cost V 7 bases and J 3 bases, with 15 bases left between them.